This note documents a single TCR beta chain sequence. In the original processing: From reference gene primer amplification, estimates of nucleated cell counts were derived. Profiled with immunoSEQ multiplex PCR; TCRdb holds only in-frame clones, not every one. The DNA gave D and trimming, while V, J and clone size come from that table. The data hold about 90,000 clones, with 90% to 95% observed a single time. These data are taken from a study of blood T cell repertoires in COVID-19. Study details: Samples representing acute and convalescent COVID-19 were sourced from the United States, Italy and Spain. T cells, B-cell-depleted T cells, or PBMCs provided the cDNA or gDNA that served as material.

Germline assignment: CDR1 MDHEN and CDR2 SYDVKM. The ends were cut back, 7 bases at V and 2 bases at J, with 15 bases in the middle. The CDR3 runs to 14 residues. This clonotype originated in a human donor with active COVID-19. The donor label of this sample is uncertain. V is TRBV28 and J is TRBJ2-7; D is possibly TRBD1 (5 bases). Specimen: peripheral blood. CDR3 nucleotides: TGTGCCAGCACTGAGCTGGGGCAGACCTACGAGCAGTACTTC. Protein product: CASTELGQTYEQYF.